This TCR beta chain was recovered during a study of T cell repertoires in cytomegalovirus infection. Looking at the study overall: Public TCR beta signatures were indicative of both CMV infection and a matching HLA type.

TCRdb reprocessed the reads via MiXCR and lists one record per CDR3 protein. The sample lists approximately 110,000 distinct CDR3 sequences, roughly two fifths seen once, with about three quarters in the top ten. Notes on this clonotype: Antigen: not known.

Germline CDR1 is SGHDT and CDR2 is YYEEEE. V was pared by 3 bases and J by 0 bases, with 13 bases between. This CDR3 has 16 residues. Points from the study as a whole: Dominating the ex vivo response were TCR beta clonotypes that were CMV-specific and HLA-C-restricted.

Sample: CD8+ T cells from cultured PBMCs, taken from culture after CMV antigen stimulation. The rearrangement uses TRBV5-6 and TRBJ1-5, with a weak D call TRBD1 (6 bases). This TCR came from a human donor in good health (CMV status not recorded). Some clones in this sample may be carry-over from other donors' samples. CDR3 nucleotides: TGTGCCAGCAGCTCGGGACACCCTATTAGCAATCAGCCCCAGCATTTT. The encoded protein is CASSSGHPISNQPQHF.